The 15 T cell receptor beta chains presented below share a single source sample, sequenced in a study of OX40 agonist ivuxolimab in advanced cancers. Receptors were amplified or captured by the immunoSEQ multiplex PCR assay. The immuneACCESS repertoire file appears here via TCRdb, limited to in-frame rearrangements. These files lack a portion of the clones; in checked studies, under half of the deficit traces to unresolved V genes, and the cause of the others is not known. Counted in this sample were fewer than 55,000 clones; 75% to 90% of them appeared once. About 6.8% of the sample goes to the ten largest clones. The sample here was CD4+ or CD8+ T cells sorted from blood, taken in a trial of the OX40 agonist ivuxolimab. The receptors were sampled from an adult with an advanced solid tumor such as melanoma, head and neck, liver or kidney cancer.

This clone was recorded a few times. V usage is TRBV7-7 and J usage is TRBJ2-5; 9 bases are a match to TRBD2. Germline V gene data show CDR1 as SSHAT and CDR2 as FNYEAQ (reference sequence). V lost 6 bases to trimming and J lost 1 base; unmatched junction nucleotides: 9. The CDR3 runs to 16 residues. The CDR3 protein is CASRGPREGPQETQYF. Here the CDR3 DNA reads TGTGCCAGCAGGGGCCCGCGGGAGGGCCCCCAAGAGACCCAGTACTTC.

This sequence joins TRBV4-1 and TRBJ1-1, with 7 positions matching TRBD1. The germline gives CDR1 MGHRA, CDR2 YSYEKL. This CDR3 has 15 residues. The V and J ends lost 3 bases and 5 bases, in that order; junction bases with no gene match: 9. The CDR3 sequence: CASSHPQGRGTEAFF. CDR3 in DNA: TGCGCCAGCAGCCATCCACAGGGGCGAGGGACTGAAGCTTTCTTT.

V and J are TRBV11-3 and TRBJ1-1; no definite D call. Germline V gives CDR1 SGHNT, CDR2 YENEEA. The ends were cut back, 1 base at V and 8 bases at J, with 11 bases in the middle. The CDR3 runs 13 residues. The CDR3 is CASSLGAAVEAFF. The CDR3 nucleotides read TGTGCCAGCAGCTTAGGCGCGGCCGTCGAAGCTTTCTTT.

CDR3 sequence: CASSVQGAGAGSTYNEQFF. The CDR3 DNA reads as TGTGCCAGCAGCGTACAGGGGGCTGGAGCGGGATCGACCTACAATGAGCAGTTCTTC. This chain uses TRBV9 with TRBJ2-1, with D possibly matching TRBD1 (8 bases). CDR3 length: 19 residues. Trimming removed 1 base at V and 2 bases at J, with 22 bases between. Germline V CDR1 and CDR2: SGDLS, YYNGEE.

A word on this clone: The CDR3 does not close with the conserved phenylalanine or tryptophan, likely indicating a read error. Because the CDR3's place on the DNA is in doubt, the DNA is left out and the CDR3 is given as listed by TCRdb. The chain uses TRBV27 and TRBJ1-1; the table assigns TRBD1, which was not confirmed against the DNA. The V gene's germline CDR1 is MNHEY and CDR2 SMNVEV (reference sequence). With termini counted, the CDR3 has 12 amino acids. This CDR3 is CASSSGTGLPPV.

The chain couples TRBV2 to TRBJ2-5, with 7 nucleotides matching TRBD2. After removal of 5 bases from V and 7 bases from J, the junction contained 7 bases not matched to a gene. This CDR3 has 13 amino acids. Germline-derived CDR1 and CDR2 are SNHLY and FYNNEI. The CDR3 region is CASSREREGTQYF. CDR3 bases: TGTGCCAGCAGTAGGGAGAGGGAGGGGACCCAGTACTTC. The whole variable domain, remainder taken from reference TRBV2 and TRBJ2-5, is EPEVTQTPSHQVTQMGQEVILRCVPISNHLYFYWYRQILGQKVEFLVSFYNNEISEKSEIFDDQFSVERPDGSNFTLKIRSTKLEDSAMYFCASSREREGTQYFGPGTRLLVL.

The chain employs TRBV19 and TRBJ1-1; 8 bases line up with TRBD1. CDR1 and CDR2 (germline): LNHDA, SQIVND (reference sequence). The CDR3 contains 14 residues. J lost 4 bases, V lost 6 bases, and 7 bases had no gene match. The CDR3 protein is CASREGQVSTEAFF. The CDR3 DNA is TGTGCCAGTAGGGAGGGACAGGTGAGCACTGAAGCTTTCTTT. Based on the CDR3 plus reference TRBV19 and TRBJ1-1, the full variable domain is DGGITQSPKYLFRKEGQNVTLSCEQNLNHDAMYWYRQDPGQGLRLIYYSQIVNDFQKGDIAEGYSVSREKKESFPLTVTSAQKNPTAFYLCASREGQVSTEAFFGQGTRLTVV.

The chain links TRBV10-3 to TRBJ2-7, with 11 positions matching TRBD2. This CDR3 spans 14 amino acids. The germline V gene has CDR1 ENHRY and CDR2 SYGVKD. V was clipped by 2 bases and J by 4 bases; unmatched bases: 1. The CDR3 DNA reads TGTGCCATCAGTGAGACTAGCGGGAGTTACGAGCAGTACTTC. Amino acids: CAISETSGSYEQYF.

This chain uses TRBV20-1 with TRBJ2-1; D is ambiguous. The CDR3 runs 11 residues. Germline V lookup: CDR1 DFQATT, CDR2 SNEGSKA (reference sequence). V was trimmed by 7 bases and J by 7 bases, leaving 11 bases between them. The CDR3 sequence: CSVGGPNEQFF. CDR3 coding DNA: TGCAGTGTCGGTGGCCCAAATGAGCAGTTCTTC.

The V gene is TRBV7-8, the J gene TRBJ1-3, with TRBD1 matching over 9 bases. This CDR3 comprises 16 residues. V lost 5 bases, J lost 3 bases, and 8 bases stayed unmatched. Germline V lookup: CDR1 SGHVS, CDR2 FQNEAQ. The CDR3 here is CASSVQGASFGNTIYF. CDR3 coding DNA: TGTGCCAGCAGCGTACAGGGGGCCAGCTTTGGAAACACCATATATTTT.

The V call is TRBV5-1, the J call TRBJ2-5; 10 bases align to TRBD1. With the DNA end fitting TRBJ2-7 better, the J assignment may be wrong. This CDR3 has 15 amino acids. Looked up from germline, CDR1 is SGHRS and CDR2 is YFSETQ. The CDR3 here is CASSLDGQGDYEQYF. The DNA for the CDR3 is TGCGCCAGCAGCTTGGATGGACAGGGGGACTACGAGCAGTACTTC.

The gene calls are TRBV6-5 and TRBJ2-7; no definite D call. Germline lookup yields CDR1 MNHEY and CDR2 SVGAGI. V lost 5 bases and J lost 3, with 14 bases in between. The CDR3 spans 14 residues. CDR3 residues: CASSPRLIFYEQYF. The CDR3 DNA sequence: TGTGCCAGCAGTCCCCGTTTAATTTTCTACGAGCAGTACTTC.

This clone was seen only a few times. The chain employs TRBV25-1 and TRBJ1-2, with 9 bases lining up with TRBD1. Losses at the gene ends were 6 bases for V and 6 bases for J; bases not matched to a gene: 5. Germline lookup yields CDR1 MGHDK and CDR2 SYGVNS. The CDR3 length is 13 residues. CDR3 region: CASRKGQGHGYTF. CDR3 DNA: TGTGCCAGCAGGAAAGGACAGGGGCATGGCTACACCTTC.

The CDR3 here is CASSITPGTSYEQYF. CDR3 in DNA: TGTGCCAGTAGTATAACCCCAGGAACTTCCTACGAGCAGTACTTC. The chain has TRBV19 and TRBJ2-7, with no clear D. Germline V gene data show CDR1 as LNHDA and CDR2 as SQIVND (reference sequence). This CDR3 contains 15 residues. Trimming shortened V by 2 bases and J by 1 base, and 12 bases separated the two germline ends. Based on the CDR3 plus reference TRBV19 and TRBJ2-7, the full variable domain is DGGITQSPKYLFRKEGQNVTLSCEQNLNHDAMYWYRQDPGQGLRLIYYSQIVNDFQKGDIAEGYSVSREKKESFPLTVTSAQKNPTAFYLCASSITPGTSYEQYFGPGTRLTVT.

This sequence joins TRBV6-5 and TRBJ2-5, with a weak D call TRBD1 (5 bases). The J call may be wrong; the DNA end is better matched by TRBJ2-7. The CDR3 consists of 14 residues. Germline assignment: CDR1 MNHEY and CDR2 SVGAGI. CDR3 in amino acids: CASSSPPGFYEQYF. The CDR3 bases are TGTGCCAGCAGTTCGCCCCCAGGGTTCTACGAGCAGTACTTC.